This T cell receptor beta chain was recorded in a study of T-cell memory formation after mild COVID-19. J lost 5 bases, V lost 6 bases, and 11 bases had no gene match. This CDR3 has 15 residues. This clonotype has a handful of counts. Its antigen is unknown. MiXCR, run by TCRdb on the 5' RACE reads, gives a single entry per CDR3 protein. The sample consists of under 300,000 distinct CDR3 sequences, roughly 8.2% of them appearing once. Findings of the study overall: From day 15 to 85, contracting clones were balanced between CD4 and CD8, whereas later expanders leaned toward CD4+.

The receptor's source is a young man who had mild COVID-19 (a few samples of this study predate the infection). Cell type and time point are not known. The specimen was PBMCs or a T cell subset sorted from them (not recorded which). This sequence joins TRBV12-3 or TRBV12-4 and TRBJ1-2; TRBD1 matches 8 bases. The DNA for the CDR3 is TGTGCCAGCAGCCCTTATCCGGGACAGGAGTATGGCTACACCTTC. This sequence encodes CASSPYPGQEYGYTF.